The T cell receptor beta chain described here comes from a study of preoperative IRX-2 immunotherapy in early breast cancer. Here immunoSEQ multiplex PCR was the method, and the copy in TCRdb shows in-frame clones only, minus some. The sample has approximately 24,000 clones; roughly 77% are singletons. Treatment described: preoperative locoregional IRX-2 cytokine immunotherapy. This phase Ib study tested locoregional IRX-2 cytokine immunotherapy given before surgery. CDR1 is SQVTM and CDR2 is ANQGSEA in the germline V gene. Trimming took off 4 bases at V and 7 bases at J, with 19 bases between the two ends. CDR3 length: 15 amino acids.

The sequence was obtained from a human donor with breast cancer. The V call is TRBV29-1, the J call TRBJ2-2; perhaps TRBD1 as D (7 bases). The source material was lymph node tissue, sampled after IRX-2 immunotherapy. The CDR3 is CSVVNQEGANGELFF. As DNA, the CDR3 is TGCAGCGTTGTTAATCAGGAGGGGGCAAACGGGGAGCTGTTTTTT.